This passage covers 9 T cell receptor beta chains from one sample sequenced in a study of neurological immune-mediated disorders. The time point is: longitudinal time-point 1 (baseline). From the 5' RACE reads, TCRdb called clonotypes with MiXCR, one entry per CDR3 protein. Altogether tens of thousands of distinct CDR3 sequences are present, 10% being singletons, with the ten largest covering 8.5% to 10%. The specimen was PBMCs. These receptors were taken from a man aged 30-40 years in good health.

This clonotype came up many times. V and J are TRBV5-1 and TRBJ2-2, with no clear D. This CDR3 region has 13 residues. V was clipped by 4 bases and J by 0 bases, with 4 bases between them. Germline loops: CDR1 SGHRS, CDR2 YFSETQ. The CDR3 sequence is CASSLTNTGELFF. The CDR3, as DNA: TGCGCCAGCAGCCTTACGAACACCGGGGAGCTGTTTTTT.

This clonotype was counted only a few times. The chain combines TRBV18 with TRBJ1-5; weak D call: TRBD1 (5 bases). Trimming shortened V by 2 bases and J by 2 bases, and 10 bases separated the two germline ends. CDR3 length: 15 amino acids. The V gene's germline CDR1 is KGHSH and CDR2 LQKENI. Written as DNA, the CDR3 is TGTGCCAGCTCACCAGGCGAAGGGGGCAATCAGCCCCAGCATTTT. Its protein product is CASSPGEGGNQPQHF.

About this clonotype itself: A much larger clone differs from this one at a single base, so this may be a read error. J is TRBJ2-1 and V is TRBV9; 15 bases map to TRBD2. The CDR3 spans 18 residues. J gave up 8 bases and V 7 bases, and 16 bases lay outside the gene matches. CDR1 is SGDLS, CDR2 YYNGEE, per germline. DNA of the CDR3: TGTGCCAGCTGCATCCCCCCGGGACTAGCGGGAGGCGGCGATGAGCAGTTCTTC. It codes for CASCIPPGLAGGGDEQFF.

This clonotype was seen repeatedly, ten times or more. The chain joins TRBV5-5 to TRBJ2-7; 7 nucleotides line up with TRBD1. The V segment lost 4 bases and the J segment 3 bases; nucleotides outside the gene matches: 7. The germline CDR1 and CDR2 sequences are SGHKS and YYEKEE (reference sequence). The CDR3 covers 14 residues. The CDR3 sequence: CASSEGQLSYEQYF. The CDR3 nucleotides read TGTGCCAGCAGCGAGGGACAGCTTAGCTACGAGCAGTACTTC.

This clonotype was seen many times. The CDR3 reads CSASGRVGQPQHF. The CDR3 bases are TGCAGTGCTAGCGGCAGGGTGGGTCAGCCCCAGCATTTT. This chain uses TRBV20-1 with TRBJ1-5; D is perhaps TRBD1 (5 bases). The V and J ends lost 3 bases and 6 bases respectively, with 12 bases between them. This CDR3 is built from 13 residues. Germline CDR1 is DFQATT and CDR2 is SNEGSKA (reference sequence).

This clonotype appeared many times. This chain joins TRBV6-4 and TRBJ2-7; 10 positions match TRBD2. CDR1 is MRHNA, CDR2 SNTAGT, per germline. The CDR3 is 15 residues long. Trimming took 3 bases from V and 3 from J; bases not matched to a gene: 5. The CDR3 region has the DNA TGTGCCAGCAGTGAATCTAGCGGGAGTAGCTACGAGCAGTACTTC. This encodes CASSESSGSSYEQYF.

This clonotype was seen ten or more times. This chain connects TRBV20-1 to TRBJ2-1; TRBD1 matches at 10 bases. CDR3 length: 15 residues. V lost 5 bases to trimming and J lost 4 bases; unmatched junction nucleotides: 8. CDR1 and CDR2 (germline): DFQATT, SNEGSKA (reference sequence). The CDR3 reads CSALPGTGVYNEQFF. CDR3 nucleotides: TGCAGTGCTCTTCCCGGGACAGGGGTTTACAATGAGCAGTTCTTC.

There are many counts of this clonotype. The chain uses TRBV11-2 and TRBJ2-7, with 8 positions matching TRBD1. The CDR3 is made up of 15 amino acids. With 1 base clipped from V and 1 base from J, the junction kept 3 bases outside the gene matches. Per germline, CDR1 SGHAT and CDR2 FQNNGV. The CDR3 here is CASSLVQGVSYEQYF. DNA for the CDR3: TGTGCCAGCAGCTTAGTACAGGGGGTTTCCTACGAGCAGTACTTC.

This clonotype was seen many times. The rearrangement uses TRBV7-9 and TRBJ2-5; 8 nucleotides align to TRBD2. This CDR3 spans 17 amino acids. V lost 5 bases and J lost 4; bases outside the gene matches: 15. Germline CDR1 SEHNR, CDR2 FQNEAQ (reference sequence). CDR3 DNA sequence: TGTGCCAGCAGCCAAACCCGGGGGGCTAGCGGGCGAGAGACCCAGTACTTC. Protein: CASSQTRGASGRETQYF.